Given below is one T cell receptor (beta chain) in context. Authors of the study amplified TCR beta CDR3 regions from RNA transcripts. Carried out on the TCR CDR3, a first-round RT-PCR used the HTBI primer set. TCRdb recomputed calls from the multiplex PCR reads with MiXCR, one row per CDR3 protein. The sample yields around 620,000 distinct CDR3 sequences, 13% to 15% seen once. These data come from a study of T cells in Graves' hyperthyroidism and ophthalmopathy. Trimming took 6 bases from V and 1 from J, leaving 14 bases between them. CDR3 length equals 15 residues. CDR1 and CDR2 from the germline V gene are SGDLS and YYNGEE.

Sample: blood. V usage is TRBV9 and J usage is TRBJ1-3; D possibly corresponds to TRBD1 (6 bases). The receptor's source is a woman between 18 and 30 years old with Graves' ophthalmopathy. Written as DNA, the CDR3 is TGTGCCAGCAATAGAGGGGGGGCTTCTGGAAACACCATATATTTT. It encodes CASNRGGASGNTIYF.